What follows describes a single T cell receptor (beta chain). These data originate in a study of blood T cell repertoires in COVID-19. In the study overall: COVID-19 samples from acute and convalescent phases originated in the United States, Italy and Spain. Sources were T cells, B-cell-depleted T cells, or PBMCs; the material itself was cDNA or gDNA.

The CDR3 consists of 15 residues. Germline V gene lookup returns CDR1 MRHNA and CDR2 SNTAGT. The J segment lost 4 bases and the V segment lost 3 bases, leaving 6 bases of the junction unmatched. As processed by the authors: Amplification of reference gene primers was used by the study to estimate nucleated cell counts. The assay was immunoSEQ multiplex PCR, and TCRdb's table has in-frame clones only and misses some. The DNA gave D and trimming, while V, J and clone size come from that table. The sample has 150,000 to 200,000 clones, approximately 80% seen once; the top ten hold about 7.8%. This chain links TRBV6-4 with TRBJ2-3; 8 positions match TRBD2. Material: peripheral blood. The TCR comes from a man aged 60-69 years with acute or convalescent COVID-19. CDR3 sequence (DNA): TGTGCCAGCAGTGAAGGTACTAGCGGTGCAGATACGCAGTATTTT. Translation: CASSEGTSGADTQYF.